This T cell receptor beta chain was sequenced for a study of T cell responses to AZD1222 COVID-19 vaccine. Notes on the study in general: The study found Spike-specific TCR breadth and depth rose after two AZD1222 doses.

TCRdb keeps only in-frame clones here, not all; method: immunoSEQ multiplex PCR. The repertoire holds about 59,000 clones, roughly 89% seen once, with 5% to 6.5% in the top ten. Regarding this clone: No antigen is known for it.

This TCR came from an adult who received the AZD1222 COVID-19 vaccine. The sequencing here drew on peripheral blood, taken 28 days after the second AZD1222 dose.

CDR3 residues: CASSPGLAGGTPSTDTQYF. The DNA of the CDR3 is TGCGCCAGCAGCCCGGGACTAGCGGGGGGAACCCCTAGCACAGATACGCAGTATTTT. The rearrangement uses TRBV5-1 and TRBJ2-3, with 15 bases fitting TRBD2. The germline CDR1 and CDR2 sequences are SGHRS and YFSETQ. Germline trimming cut 4 bases from V and 0 bases from J; bases unmatched to any gene: 9. This CDR3 is built from 19 residues.